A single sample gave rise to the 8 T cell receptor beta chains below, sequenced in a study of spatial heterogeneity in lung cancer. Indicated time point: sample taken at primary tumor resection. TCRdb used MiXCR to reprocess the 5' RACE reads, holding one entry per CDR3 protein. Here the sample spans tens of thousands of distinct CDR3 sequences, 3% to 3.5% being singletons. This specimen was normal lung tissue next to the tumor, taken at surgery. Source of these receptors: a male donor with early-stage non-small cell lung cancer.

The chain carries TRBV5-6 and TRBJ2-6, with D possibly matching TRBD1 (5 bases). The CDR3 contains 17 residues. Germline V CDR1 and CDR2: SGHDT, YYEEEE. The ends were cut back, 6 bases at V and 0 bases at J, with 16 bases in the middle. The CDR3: CASTTGIAYSGANVLTF. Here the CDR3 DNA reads TGTGCCAGCACCACAGGTATCGCGTACTCTGGGGCCAACGTCCTGACTTTC.

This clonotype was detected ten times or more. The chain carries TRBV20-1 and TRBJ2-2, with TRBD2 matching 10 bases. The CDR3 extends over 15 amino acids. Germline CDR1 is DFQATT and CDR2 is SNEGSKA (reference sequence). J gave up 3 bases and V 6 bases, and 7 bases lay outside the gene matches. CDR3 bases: TGCAGTGCCTTAGCGGGAGGTGTGGACACCGGGGAGCTGTTTTTT. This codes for CSALAGGVDTGELFF.

DNA of the CDR3: TGCGCCAGCAGCCCCAACCCAATGAACACTGAAGCTTTCTTT. Amino acids: CASSPNPMNTEAFF. The chain links TRBV5-1 to TRBJ1-1, with D unclear. The V and J ends lost 4 bases and 0 bases respectively, with 10 bases between them. Germline V gene sequence: CDR1 SGHRS, CDR2 YFSETQ. This CDR3 comprises 14 residues. The full variable domain, its missing parts supplied by reference TRBV5-1 and TRBJ1-1, is KAGVTQTPRYLIKTRGQQVTLSCSPISGHRSVSWYQQTPGQGLQFLFEYFSETQRNKGNFPGRFSGRQFSNSRSEMNVSTLELGDSALYLCASSPNPMNTEAFFGQGTRLTVV.

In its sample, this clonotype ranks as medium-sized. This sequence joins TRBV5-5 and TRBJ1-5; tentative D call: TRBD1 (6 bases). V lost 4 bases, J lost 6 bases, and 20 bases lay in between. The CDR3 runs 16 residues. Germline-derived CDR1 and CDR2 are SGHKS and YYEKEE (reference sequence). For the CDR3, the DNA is TGTGCCAGCAGCCCCGGAGGAGGGGGGCTGGCTCAGCCCCAGCATTTT. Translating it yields CASSPGGGGLAQPQHF.

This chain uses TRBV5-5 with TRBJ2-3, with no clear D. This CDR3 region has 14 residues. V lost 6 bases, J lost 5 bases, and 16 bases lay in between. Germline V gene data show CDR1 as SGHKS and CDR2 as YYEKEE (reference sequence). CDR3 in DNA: TGTGCCAGCACCCCCGCCTCTTGGAAAGATACGCAGTATTTT. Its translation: CASTPASWKDTQYF. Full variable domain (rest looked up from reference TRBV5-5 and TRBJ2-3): DAGVTQSPTHLIKTRGQQVTLRCSPISGHKSVSWYQQVLGQGPQFIFQYYEKEERGRGNFPDRFSARQFPNYSSELNVNALLLGDSALYLCASTPASWKDTQYFGPGTRLTVL.

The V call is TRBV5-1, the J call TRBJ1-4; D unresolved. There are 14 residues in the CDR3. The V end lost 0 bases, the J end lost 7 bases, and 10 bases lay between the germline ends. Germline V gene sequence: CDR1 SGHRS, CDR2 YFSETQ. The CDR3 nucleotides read TGCGCCAGCAGCTTGGCCCCCGAAAGTGAAAAACTGTTTTTT. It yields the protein CASSLAPESEKLFF.

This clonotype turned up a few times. CDR3 sequence: CASKQGVGQPQHF. For the CDR3, the DNA is TGTGCCAGCAAACAGGGGGTGGGTCAGCCCCAGCATTTT. The J gene is TRBJ1-5, the V gene TRBV6-5; 8 bases agree with TRBD1. The V gene's germline CDR1 is MNHEY and CDR2 SVGAGI. The CDR3 sequence is 13 residues long. Losses at the gene ends were 7 bases for V and 6 bases for J; bases not matched to a gene: 5.

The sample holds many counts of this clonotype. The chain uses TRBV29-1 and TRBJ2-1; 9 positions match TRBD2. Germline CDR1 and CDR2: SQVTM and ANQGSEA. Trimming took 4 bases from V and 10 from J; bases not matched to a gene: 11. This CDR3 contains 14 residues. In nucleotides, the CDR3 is TGCAGCGTTGTAAATAGCGGGAGTGGAGAAGAGCAGTTCTTC. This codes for CSVVNSGSGEEQFF.